This is a list of T cell receptor beta chains from one sample in a study of post-analysis software for immune sequencing data. TCRdb fed the PCR reads into MiXCR, producing one record per CDR3 protein. The sample has roughly 400,000 distinct CDR3 sequences; 39% are singletons. What was sequenced was blood. The receptors were gathered from a girl aged 2 to 10 with multiple sclerosis. Each CDR3 is given with its conserved first and last residue. D genes are given only for firm matches. A clone size is listed for some rows: how often the clone was seen (once, few, many), or a class if it is expanded.

TRBJ2-1	.	.	TRBV29-1	CSAGRGNADNEQFF	TGCAGCGCGGGCCGGGGTAACGCAGACAATGAGCAGTTCTTC
TRBJ2-7	few	.	TRBV4-2	CASSQPKVGQGGYEQYF	TGTGCCAGCAGCCAACCCAAGGTGGGACAAGGAGGCTACGAGCAGTACTTC
TRBJ1-1	.	.	TRBV4-3	CASSQEGGGKTEAFF	TGCGCCAGCAGCCAAGAGGGGGGAGGCAAGACTGAAGCTTTCTTT
TRBJ1-2	.	.	TRBV10-3	CAISDSTNYGYTF	TGTGCCATCAGTGACTCAACTAACTATGGCTACACCTTC
TRBJ2-5	.	.	TRBV15	CATSRDQDSLLDEQYF	TGTGCCACCAGCAGAGATCAGGACAGTCTATTGGATGAGCAGTACTTC
TRBJ2-4	.	.	TRBV20-1	CSASSGQALQYF	TGCAGTGCTAGTTCCGGGCAAGCGCTCCAGTACTTC
TRBJ2-7	.	.	TRBV7-2	CASSLVRLDYEQYF	TGTGCCAGCAGCTTAGTCCGACTAGACTACGAGCAGTACTTC
TRBJ2-5	.	.	TRBV7-2	CASSLLGSETQYF	TGTGCCAGCAGCTTATTGGGGTCGGAGACCCAGTACTTC
TRBJ2-7	few	.	TRBV7-2	CASSLLGSSPYYEQYF	TGTGCCAGCAGCTTATTGGGGTCGTCCCCATACTACGAGCAGTACTTC
TRBJ2-6	.	.	TRBV20-1	CSATLSSGANVLTF	TGCAGTGCTACATTGAGCTCTGGGGCCAACGTCCTGACTTTC
TRBJ1-5	.	.	TRBV6-5	CASSRLMSNQPQHF	TGTGCCAGCAGTCGCTTAATGAGCAATCAGCCCCAGCATTTT